This passage covers 31 T cell receptor beta chains from one sample sequenced in a study of T-cell reconstitution after alpha-beta-depleted transplantation in children. Unique molecular identifiers tagged the TCRbeta library. TCRdb redid the calling of the PCR reads with MiXCR, one entry per CDR3 protein. Among around 200,000 distinct CDR3 sequences listed, about 6.8% were seen once. This specimen consisted of PBMCs from the stem cell graft donor, obtained from the stem cell graft. These receptors all stem from a human donor who donated a stem cell graft to a child with Wiskott-Aldrich syndrome.

The table lists this clonotype with many counts. The rearrangement joins TRBV4-2 to TRBJ1-1; D gene unclear. The germline CDR1 and CDR2 sequences are LGHNA and YNFKEQ. The length of the CDR3 is 15 residues. V was pared by 3 bases and J by 1 base, with 12 bases between. The CDR3, as DNA: TGTGCCAGCAGCCACTCCCCGAGGGAGAACACTGAAGCTTTCTTT. This encodes CASSHSPRENTEAFF.

Many counts were recorded for this clonotype. The chain joins TRBV5-1 to TRBJ2-7; possible D gene TRBD2, 5 bases. The germline CDR1 and CDR2 sequences are SGHRS and YFSETQ. Trimming cost V 0 bases and J 3 bases, with 10 bases left between them. This CDR3 spans 14 amino acids. In DNA, the CDR3 is TGCGCCAGCAGCTTGGACAAGGGAGTCTACGAGCAGTACTTC. Translating gives CASSLDKGVYEQYF.

This clonotype has ten or more counts. The chain recombines TRBV5-1 with TRBJ2-1; 9 nucleotides align to TRBD2. The CDR3 sequence is 14 residues long. J was trimmed by 4 bases and V by 4 bases; bases with no gene match: 3. Germline CDR1 SGHRS, CDR2 YFSETQ. CDR3 DNA sequence: TGCGCCAGCAGCGTAAGCGGGGGGTACAATGAGCAGTTCTTC. It codes for CASSVSGGYNEQFF.

This clonotype was seen a few times. The J gene is TRBJ1-2, the V gene TRBV4-3, with 7 bases aligning to TRBD1. The V segment lost 0 bases and the J segment 1 base; nucleotides outside the gene matches: 5. The CDR3 contains 16 residues. The germline V gene has CDR1 LGHNA and CDR2 YSLEER. CDR3 amino acids: CASSQERNRGNYGYTF. In nucleotides, the CDR3 is TGCGCCAGCAGCCAAGAACGGAACAGGGGTAACTATGGCTACACCTTC.

This clonotype was counted ten times or more. The chain couples TRBV6-5 to TRBJ1-2; D not resolved. V was trimmed by 5 bases and J by 7 bases, leaving 14 bases between them. The CDR3 runs to 13 residues. From germline, CDR1 is MNHEY and CDR2 SVGAGI. The CDR3 nucleotides read TGTGCCAGCAGTCCCGGGAGGGAAGGTGGCTACACCTTC. Amino acid sequence: CASSPGREGGYTF.

There are many counts of this clonotype. J is TRBJ2-3 and V is TRBV11-3, with a possible D match to TRBD1 (5 bases). V was pared by 4 bases and J by 3 bases, with 8 bases between. There are 13 residues in the CDR3. Per the germline V gene, CDR1 is SGHNT and CDR2 is YENEEA. CDR3 sequence reads: CASSSSGTDTQYF. The CDR3, as DNA: TGTGCCAGCAGCTCCTCAGGGACAGATACGCAGTATTTT.

This clonotype was recorded at least ten times. The rearrangement joins TRBV24-1 to TRBJ2-1, with D maybe TRBD2 (5 bases). The CDR3 is 15 residues long. The germline gives CDR1 KGHDR, CDR2 SFDVKD. V was shortened by 9 bases and J by 5 bases, with 19 bases between the two germline ends. The CDR3 coding sequence is TGTGCCACCGGCAGAGGGAAGATGTACGACAATGAGCAGTTCTTC. This gives the protein CATGRGKMYDNEQFF.

J is TRBJ2-5 and V is TRBV9, with 8 bases aligning to TRBD1. Germline V gene sequence: CDR1 SGDLS, CDR2 YYNGEE. The CDR3 totals 13 residues. V shed 4 bases and J 5 bases; nucleotides not matched to a gene: 4. The CDR3 region is CASSPGGSETQYF. The CDR3 bases are TGTGCCAGCAGCCCAGGGGGCTCGGAGACCCAGTACTTC.

The sample holds many counts of this clonotype. V usage is TRBV20-1 and J usage is TRBJ2-7, with a possible D match to TRBD2 (6 bases). Germline loops: CDR1 DFQATT, CDR2 SNEGSKA (reference sequence). The CDR3 contains 14 residues. The V and J ends lost 3 bases and 2 bases respectively, with 14 bases between them. The DNA for the CDR3 is TGCAGTGCTAGCCCCATAGCGGTCCCCTACGAGCAGTACTTC. Protein: CSASPIAVPYEQYF.

This clonotype was seen repeatedly, ten times or more. The chain uses TRBV20-1 and TRBJ2-7; 7 bases are shared with TRBD1. Germline loops: CDR1 DFQATT, CDR2 SNEGSKA (reference sequence). This CDR3 is 14 amino acids long. Trimming at V came to 0 bases and at J to 5 bases, leaving 7 bases not matched to a gene. CDR3 nucleotides: TGCAGTGCTAGAGAGGCGACAGGGCGACACGAGCAGTACTTC. Protein sequence: CSAREATGRHEQYF.

This clonotype occurred many times. This chain uses TRBV7-2 with TRBJ1-4, with D possibly matching TRBD1 (6 bases). Trimming stripped 1 base from V and 5 bases from J, with 14 bases between. This CDR3 has 16 amino acids. The germline V gene has CDR1 SGHTA and CDR2 FQGNSA. This CDR3 is CASSLVPTGSNEKLFF. The CDR3 region has the DNA TGTGCCAGCAGCTTAGTTCCTACAGGGTCAAATGAAAAACTGTTTTTT.

This clonotype turned up a few times. This chain connects TRBV7-9 to TRBJ2-2; 7 positions match TRBD2. This CDR3 is 16 amino acids long. J lost 4 bases, V lost 7 bases, and 12 bases had no gene match. Looked up from germline, CDR1 is SEHNR and CDR2 is FQNEAQ (reference sequence). This chain's CDR3 is CASNPQKGRGTGELFF. The CDR3 DNA reads as TGTGCCAGCAACCCACAAAAAGGGAGGGGCACCGGGGAGCTGTTTTTT.

In this sample, this clonotype turned up many times. V gene TRBV12-3 or TRBV12-4 combines with J gene TRBJ2-1, with D uncertain. The CDR3 has 13 residues. The V and J ends lost 3 bases and 4 bases respectively, with 7 bases between them. The DNA for the CDR3 is TGTGCCAGCAGTTTGCCCGATTACAATGAGCAGTTCTTC. The encoded protein is CASSLPDYNEQFF.

This clonotype came up many times. The chain links TRBV11-2 to TRBJ2-3; 10 nucleotides agree with TRBD2. Germline-derived CDR1 and CDR2 are SGHAT and FQNNGV. The CDR3 totals 17 residues. V was pared by 0 bases and J by 1 base, with 4 bases of the junction left unmatched. CDR3 in amino acids: CASSLESGREGTDTQYF. CDR3 bases: TGTGCCAGCAGCTTAGAAAGCGGGAGGGAGGGCACAGATACGCAGTATTTT.

This clonotype has at least ten counts. The chain carries TRBV2 and TRBJ2-1; D possibly corresponds to TRBD2 (5 bases). This CDR3 spans 12 amino acids. Germline assignment: CDR1 SNHLY and CDR2 FYNNEI. The ends were cut back, 4 bases at V and 15 bases at J, with 16 bases in the middle. The CDR3 DNA sequence: TGTGCCAGCAGTGCCGAGGGTTTAGGAGGGTTCTTC. Translation: CASSAEGLGGFF. The entire variable domain, with the rest obtained from reference TRBV2 and TRBJ2-1, is as follows: EPEVTQTPSHQVTQMGQEVILRCVPISNHLYFYWYRQILGQKVEFLVSFYNNEISEKSEIFDDQFSVERPDGSNFTLKIRSTKLEDSAMYFCASSAEGLGGFFGPGTRLTVL.

The chain carries TRBV25-1 and TRBJ1-2; 7 bases map to TRBD1. Germline-derived CDR1 and CDR2 are MGHDK and SYGVNS. J lost 1 base, V lost 3 bases, and 5 bases had no gene match. The CDR3 runs to 15 residues. The CDR3 DNA sequence: TGTGCCAGCAGTGACAGGGGGGTCCATAACTATGGCTACACCTTC. Translating gives CASSDRGVHNYGYTF.

This clonotype has a count of ten or more. V gene TRBV25-1 combines with J gene TRBJ1-1, with D possibly matching TRBD1 (5 bases). CDR1 is MGHDK and CDR2 is SYGVNS in the germline V gene. The CDR3 length is 14 residues. Trimming left V 4 bases short and J 8 bases short, with 17 bases between. The CDR3 is CASSGLGGGYEAFF. For the CDR3, the DNA is TGTGCCAGCAGTGGACTGGGGGGAGGCTACGAAGCTTTCTTT.

This clonotype showed up many times. The chain uses TRBV20-1 and TRBJ1-6; 7 bases map to TRBD1. The CDR3 spans 15 residues. The germline CDR1 and CDR2 sequences are DFQATT and SNEGSKA (reference sequence). J lost 7 bases, V lost 6 bases, and 12 bases had no gene match. The CDR3 DNA is TGCAGTGCCACGACAGGGTTGGGTCGGAATTCACCCCTCCACTTT. Its protein product is CSATTGLGRNSPLHF.

In this sample, this clonotype turned up many times. The rearrangement joins TRBV20-1 to TRBJ2-5, with TRBD2 identical over 7 bases. V was pared by 3 bases and J by 0 bases, with 1 base of the junction left unmatched. CDR3 length: 13 amino acids. CDR1 DFQATT and CDR2 SNEGSKA come from the germline V gene (reference sequence). CDR3: CSASGTNQETQYF. The CDR3 DNA follows: TGCAGTGCTAGTGGGACTAACCAAGAGACCCAGTACTTC.

This clonotype was counted ten times or more. This chain links TRBV12-3 or TRBV12-4 with TRBJ1-4; D ambiguous. V lost 6 bases, J lost 8 bases, and 13 bases lay in between. The CDR3 is made up of 13 amino acids. The CDR3 loop is CASRDGRLEKLFF. The CDR3 region has the DNA TGTGCCAGCAGAGACGGTCGATTGGAAAAACTGTTTTTT.

This clonotype was seen once. V gene TRBV20-1 combines with J gene TRBJ2-5; 11 nucleotides match TRBD2. The germline V gene has CDR1 DFQATT and CDR2 SNEGSKA (reference sequence). The V segment lost 1 base and the J segment 1 base; nucleotides outside the gene matches: 11. The CDR3 has 18 residues. This CDR3 is CSARGPPLAGGPQETQYF. In nucleotides, the CDR3 is TGCAGTGCTAGAGGACCCCCGTTAGCGGGAGGGCCCCAAGAGACCCAGTACTTC.

This rearrangement joins TRBV11-2 to TRBJ2-1, with 7 bases matching TRBD2. V dropped 3 bases and J dropped 0; count of bases not matched to a gene: 14. This CDR3 comprises 19 residues. The germline CDR1 and CDR2 sequences are SGHAT and FQNNGV. In nucleotides, the CDR3 is TGTGCCAGCAGCTTCAGGTCTACACTGGGGGGGATCTCCTACAATGAGCAGTTCTTC. Its protein product is CASSFRSTLGGISYNEQFF.

The rearrangement links TRBV25-1 to TRBJ2-1; TRBD2 is a possible D gene (6 bases). Germline lookup yields CDR1 MGHDK and CDR2 SYGVNS. The V end was cut by 3 bases, the J end by 0 bases, with 9 bases between. The CDR3 has 15 amino acids. The DNA for the CDR3 is TGTGCCAGCAGTGATCTAGCGAGCTCCTACAATGAGCAGTTCTTC. Protein sequence: CASSDLASSYNEQFF.

The rearrangement uses TRBV12-3 or TRBV12-4 and TRBJ2-7; maybe TRBD2 (6 bases). Deletions cut 6 bases from V and 5 bases from J, with 17 bases between. This CDR3 has 14 amino acids. DNA of the CDR3: TGTGCCAGCAGACACGGGGGAGTGAGCCACGAGCAGTACTTC. Translated, it gives CASRHGGVSHEQYF.

The CDR3 DNA follows: TGTGCCAGCAGCCTAGGGGTGACTAGCGGTTGGAATGAGCAGTTCTTC. This codes for CASSLGVTSGWNEQFF. This chain links TRBV7-6 with TRBJ2-1; TRBD2 aligns across 9 bases. The germline V gene encodes CDR1 SGHVS and CDR2 FNYEAQ. Losses at the gene ends were 5 bases for V and 7 bases for J; bases not matched to a gene: 12. The CDR3 is 16 amino acids.

This clonotype was detected many times. V is TRBV6-1 and J is TRBJ2-1; TRBD1 matches at 7 bases. From germline, CDR1 is MNHNS and CDR2 SASEGT. CDR3 length: 16 residues. Trimming removed 5 bases from V and 4 bases from J; junction bases left unmatched: 11. The CDR3 DNA sequence: TGTGCCAGCAGTACCGGACAGGCGGGTTTATACAATGAGCAGTTCTTC. Its protein is CASSTGQAGLYNEQFF.

In this sample, this clonotype turned up many times. The chain has TRBV24-1 and TRBJ1-3; unclear D gene. CDR1 is KGHDR, CDR2 SFDVKD, per germline. Trimming removed 0 bases from V and 1 base from J, with 3 bases in between. CDR3 length equals 14 residues. In nucleotides, the CDR3 is TGTGCCACCAGTGATTTGAAATCTGGAAACACCATATATTTT. It translates to CATSDLKSGNTIYF.

This clonotype was observed many times. This chain links TRBV2 with TRBJ1-2; 10 nucleotides match TRBD1. CDR3 size: 14 residues. Trimming cost V 6 bases and J 8 bases; bases outside gene matches: 9. Germline V CDR1 and CDR2: SNHLY, FYNNEI. CDR3 in DNA: TGTGCCAGCAGCGACCGGGACAGGGGCGGAGGCTACACCTTC. Its protein is CASSDRDRGGGYTF.

This clonotype showed up just a few times. The CDR3: CASSSRALEGIQYF. The CDR3 DNA follows: TGCGCCAGCAGCTCCCGGGCCCTAGAAGGCATTCAGTACTTC. The chain joins TRBV5-1 to TRBJ2-4; D gene ambiguous. The CDR3 spans 14 residues. V shed 3 bases and J shed 9 bases, with 16 bases lying between them. The germline V gene has CDR1 SGHRS and CDR2 YFSETQ. The variable domain in full, completed from reference TRBV5-1 and TRBJ2-4, reads KAGVTQTPRYLIKTRGQQVTLSCSPISGHRSVSWYQQTPGQGLQFLFEYFSETQRNKGNFPGRFSGRQFSNSRSEMNVSTLELGDSALYLCASSSRALEGIQYFGAGTRLSVL.

This clonotype occurred many times. The J gene is TRBJ2-1, the V gene TRBV4-2, with 15 positions matching TRBD2. CDR3 length: 19 amino acids. From germline, CDR1 is LGHNA and CDR2 YNFKEQ. Losses at the gene ends were 4 bases for V and 0 bases for J; bases not matched to a gene: 7. The CDR3 loop reads CASSLMGLAGGSSYNEQFF. The CDR3 DNA reads as TGTGCCAGCAGCCTCATGGGACTAGCGGGGGGCAGCTCCTACAATGAGCAGTTCTTC.

The J gene is TRBJ2-1, the V gene TRBV2, with D possibly TRBD2 on 5 matching bases. CDR3 length: 10 residues. V was trimmed by 6 bases and J by 10 bases, leaving 7 bases between them. In germline, CDR1 is SNHLY, CDR2 FYNNEI. The CDR3 sequence is CASRDWEQFF. Here the CDR3 DNA reads TGTGCCAGCAGGGACTGGGAGCAGTTCTTC.